This T cell receptor (beta chain) came from a study of CD8+CD57+ T cells in acquired aplastic anemia. Background on the study: The average for DNA from sorted CD4+ and CD8+ cells was 3 to 4 ug. Study-level results: Shared by patients and controls, approximately 28 CD8+ CDR3s were abundant in patients.

CD8+CD57+ cell expansion, shown by flow cytometry, had occurred in the patients selected for sequencing. Each patient carried a diagnosis of severe acquired aplastic anemia. Germline V gives CDR1 SGHTA, CDR2 FQGTGA. V was trimmed by 5 bases and J by 2 bases, leaving 18 bases between them. The CDR3 is 17 amino acids. Ten or more counts support this clonotype. Its antigen is unknown. The TCR beta profiling, which covered VDJ combination and CDR3 sequence, was carried out using genomic DNA as the template. In TCRdb, the reads were re-called with MiXCR into one record per CDR3 protein. The sample records about 240,000 distinct CDR3 sequences, around 46% being singletons.

The sequenced sample consisted of sorted CD4+, CD8+, or CD8+CD57+ T cells (not recorded which) from PBMCs. This chain uses TRBV7-3 with TRBJ2-2; D tentatively fits TRBD1 or TRBD2 (5 bases each). The clonotype was recovered from a human donor with aplastic anemia. The CDR3 region is CASSPSRASLNTGELFF. DNA for the CDR3: TGTGCCAGCAGCCCGAGCAGGGCTAGCTTAAACACCGGGGAGCTGTTTTTT.